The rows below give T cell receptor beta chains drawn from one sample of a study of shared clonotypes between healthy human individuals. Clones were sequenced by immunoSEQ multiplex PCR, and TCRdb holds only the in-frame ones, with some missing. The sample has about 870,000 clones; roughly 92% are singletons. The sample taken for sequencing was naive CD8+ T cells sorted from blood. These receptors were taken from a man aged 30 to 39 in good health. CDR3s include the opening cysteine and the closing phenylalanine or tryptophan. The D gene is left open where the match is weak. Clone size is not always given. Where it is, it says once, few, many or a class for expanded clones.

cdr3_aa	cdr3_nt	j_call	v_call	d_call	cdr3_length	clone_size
CASSDWGPDRVYGYTF	TGTGCCAGCAGTGATTGGGGTCCGGACAGGGTCTATGGCTACACCTTC	TRBJ1-2	TRBV6-1	TRBD1	16	.
CASSNFGWDRAAFF	TGTGCCAGCAGCAACTTTGGGTGGGACAGGGCAGCTTTCTTT	TRBJ1-1	TRBV27	TRBD1	14	.
CASSGGRAYETQYF	TGTGCCAGCAGTGGCGGGAGGGCCTATGAGACCCAGTACTTC	TRBJ2-5	TRBV2	TRBD2	14	.
CASSTTPHEQYF	TGTGCCAGCAGTACCACCCCCCACGAGCAGTACTTC	TRBJ2-7	TRBV27	.	12	.
CASSQSLAGVGNEQFF	TGCGCCAGCAGCCAATCGCTAGCGGGAGTCGGCAATGAGCAGTTCTTC	TRBJ2-1	TRBV4-3	TRBD2	16	.
CSVRGRQGGSYEQYF	TGCAGCGTTCGTGGTCGGCAGGGAGGCTCCTACGAGCAGTACTTC	TRBJ2-7	TRBV29-1	.	15	.
CASSLSGSKYEQYF	TGTGCCAGCAGTTTATCGGGATCGAAGTACGAGCAGTACTTC	TRBJ2-7	TRBV27	.	14	.
CASSQGSLANQPQHF	TGCGCCAGCAGCCAAGGGTCCCTAGCTAATCAGCCCCAGCATTTT	TRBJ1-5	TRBV4-1	.	15	.
CATSSGRGTAQYF	TGTGCCACCAGCAGCGGGCGAGGGACGGCGCAGTATTTT	TRBJ2-3	TRBV15	.	13	.
CASSDGGVYEQYF	TGTGCCAGCAGTGACGGTGGGGTCTACGAGCAGTACTTC	TRBJ2-7	TRBV6-1	.	13	.
CASSLTPHGSGYEQYF	TGCGCCAGCAGCTTGACCCCCCATGGTAGCGGATACGAGCAGTACTTC	TRBJ2-7	TRBV5-1	.	16	.
CASSLPPVEQYF	TGTGCCAGCAGCCTCCCGCCTGTGGAGCAGTACTTC	TRBJ2-7	TRBV7-6	.	12	.
CASSGRLAGKNEQFF	TGTGCCAGCAGCGGTCGACTAGCGGGAAAAAATGAGCAGTTCTTC	TRBJ2-1	TRBV5-8	TRBD2	15	.
CASSVLSGANVLTF	TGTGCCAGTAGTGTACTCTCTGGGGCCAACGTCCTGACTTTC	TRBJ2-6	TRBV19	.	14	.
CASSLRTGELFF	TGTGCCAGCAGTTTAAGGACCGGGGAGCTGTTTTTT	TRBJ2-2	TRBV6-5	.	12	few
CARSCLAGIQETQYF	TGTGCCAGAAGCTGCCTAGCGGGCATACAAGAGACCCAGTACTTC	TRBJ2-5	TRBV5-3	TRBD2	15	.
CASSSYRDSHEQYF	TGTGCCAGCAGCTCATACCGGGACAGTCACGAGCAGTACTTC	TRBJ2-7	TRBV9	TRBD1	14	.
CSAPDRGYTF	TGCAGTGCGCCCGACAGAGGCTACACCTTC	TRBJ1-2	TRBV20-1	.	10	.
CASSSRRGTNTGELFF	TGTGCCAGCAGTTCCCGCAGGGGAACGAACACCGGGGAGCTGTTTTTT	TRBJ2-2	TRBV7-8	.	16	.
CSVGDAYNEQFF	TGCAGCGTTGGGGACGCCTACAATGAGCAGTTCTTC	TRBJ2-1	TRBV29-1	.	12	.
CASSGSGERRNEQFF	TGTGCCAGCAGTGGCAGCGGGGAGAGGAGAAATGAGCAGTTCTTC	TRBJ2-1	TRBV11-2	TRBD2	15	.
CSVERMTEIGTDTQYF	TGCAGCGTTGAAAGGATGACAGAAATCGGCACAGATACGCAGTATTTT	TRBJ2-3	TRBV29-1	.	16	.